The rows below give T cell receptor beta chains drawn from one sample of a study of post-analysis software for immune sequencing data. One entry per CDR3 protein, called by TCRdb with MiXCR from the PCR reads. This sample has hundreds of thousands of distinct CDR3 sequences, with 25% to 30% found just once. Material: blood. These receptors all come from a girl aged 5 to 17 with multiple sclerosis. Both conserved end residues are part of each CDR3. The order of the fields is V gene, D gene, clone size, J gene, CDR3 protein, CDR3 DNA. The D gene is left open where the match is weak. Where a row states a size, it is once, few, many or the class of an expanded clone; other rows omit it.

TRBV11-2	TRBD1	NA	TRBJ1-1	CASSLSPGQGNTEAFF	TGTGCCAGCAGCTTGTCCCCGGGACAGGGAAACACTGAAGCTTTCTTT
TRBV6-2/TRBV6-3	TRBD1	few	TRBJ2-5	CASRKPGQIQETQYF	TGTGCCAGCAGAAAACCGGGACAGATACAAGAGACCCAGTACTTC
TRBV10-3	TRBD2	NA	TRBJ2-3	CAISAGEGSTDTQDF	TGTGCCATCAGTGCGGGGGAGGGCTCCACAGATACGCAGGATTTT
TRBV20-1	TRBD1	NA	TRBJ2-1	CSARGLGRDRALNEQFF	TGCAGTGCTAGAGGGTTGGGTAGGGACAGGGCCCTCAATGAGCAGTTCTTC
TRBV7-2	NA	many	TRBJ2-1	CASSLAVGGPYNEQFF	TGTGCCAGCAGCTTAGCGGTGGGGGGGCCATACAATGAGCAGTTCTTC
TRBV29-1	TRBD2	NA	TRBJ2-1	CSAGSGTGRPEQFF	TGCAGCGCCGGGTCCGGGACCGGGAGGCCGGAGCAGTTCTTC
TRBV20-1	NA	few	TRBJ2-6	CSARKAGANVLTF	TGCAGTGCCAGAAAGGCAGGGGCCAACGTCCTGACTTTC
TRBV2	TRBD2	NA	TRBJ2-1	CASPSPRTSGRREQFF	TGTGCCAGCCCGTCCCCCCGGACTAGCGGGAGGAGGGAGCAGTTCTTC
TRBV7-6	TRBD2	many	TRBJ2-1	CASSLAPSGGYNEQFF	TGTGCCAGCAGCTTAGCGCCGAGCGGGGGCTACAATGAGCAGTTCTTC
TRBV15	NA	NA	TRBJ1-1	CAVGRDALNTEAFF	TGTGCCGTGGGACGGGACGCCTTGAACACTGAAGCTTTCTTT
TRBV20-1	NA	NA	TRBJ1-1	CSAAKNMNTEAFF	TGCAGTGCTGCCAAGAATATGAACACTGAAGCTTTCTTT
TRBV25-1	TRBD1	NA	TRBJ1-6	CASHPGTARGTLHF	TGTGCCAGCCATCCCGGGACAGCCCGCGGGACCCTCCACTTT
TRBV7-8	TRBD2	NA	TRBJ2-5	CASSLAYRTSGWETQYF	TGTGCCAGCAGCTTAGCGTATCGGACTAGTGGGTGGGAGACCCAGTACTTC
TRBV20-1	NA	few	TRBJ2-1	CSARDLHQPGSYNEQFF	TGCAGTGCTAGAGATTTGCACCAACCGGGCTCCTACAATGAGCAGTTCTTC
TRBV7-9	NA	NA	TRBJ2-1	CASSLATSCEQFF	TGTGCCAGCAGCTTAGCGACGAGCTGTGAGCAGTTCTTC
TRBV7-8	NA	NA	TRBJ2-1	CASSNSWAGRSSYNEQFF	TGTGCCAGCAGCAACAGCTGGGCGGGGCGTAGCTCCTACAATGAGCAGTTCTTC
TRBV6-5	TRBD2	NA	TRBJ2-2	CASTLLATNTGELFF	TGTGCCAGCACTCTACTAGCGACGAACACCGGGGAGCTGTTTTTT
TRBV14	TRBD1	NA	TRBJ2-7	CASSPTGGGTYEQYF	TGTGCCAGCAGCCCCACAGGGGGTGGGACCTACGAGCAGTACTTC
TRBV5-1	TRBD1	few	TRBJ1-2	CASRNQRQGNYGYTF	TGCGCCAGCAGAAACCAGAGACAGGGGAACTATGGCTACACCTTC
TRBV20-1	TRBD2	NA	TRBJ2-7	CSARGRSGRGVYEQYF	TGCAGTGCTAGAGGGAGAAGCGGGAGGGGAGTCTACGAGCAGTACTTC
TRBV7-2	TRBD2	few	TRBJ2-7	CASSFYLAGASHEQYF	TGTGCCAGCAGCTTCTATTTAGCGGGAGCATCCCACGAGCAGTACTTC
TRBV27	NA	NA	TRBJ2-5	CASRPDPQETQYF	TGTGCCAGCAGGCCAGACCCACAAGAGACCCAGTACTTC
TRBV7-2	TRBD2	few	TRBJ2-5	CASSRSSAGGQETQYF	TGTGCCAGCAGCCGATCCTCAGCGGGAGGCCAAGAGACCCAGTACTTC
TRBV5-6	NA	NA	TRBJ2-2	CASSLRMAGELFF	TGTGCCAGCAGCTTGAGGATGGCGGGGGAGCTGTTTTTT
TRBV5-1	NA	NA	TRBJ2-1	CASSLMGVEQFF	TGCGCCAGCAGCTTGATGGGGGTCGAGCAGTTCTTC
TRBV10-3	NA	NA	TRBJ1-2	CAISETGTGGTYGYTF	TGTGCCATCAGCGAGACGGGGACCGGGGGCACCTATGGCTACACCTTC
TRBV5-1	NA	NA	TRBJ1-1	CASSLAPDTEAFF	TGCGCCAGCAGCTTGGCCCCAGACACTGAAGCTTTCTTT
TRBV7-6	NA	NA	TRBJ2-7	CASSAWGDVDEQYF	TGTGCCAGCAGCGCCTGGGGCGACGTAGACGAGCAGTACTTC
TRBV20-1	TRBD1	few	TRBJ2-3	CSGDRVGDTQYF	TGCAGTGGAGACAGGGTCGGAGATACGCAGTATTTT
TRBV20-1	NA	few	TRBJ1-5	CSGLVVRASNQPQHF	TGCAGCGGCCTCGTAGTAAGGGCGAGCAATCAGCCCCAGCATTTT
TRBV18	NA	few	TRBJ2-1	CASSPVAGAINEQFF	TGTGCCAGCTCACCAGTTGCAGGGGCCATCAATGAGCAGTTCTTC
TRBV20-1	NA	NA	TRBJ2-7	CSAATPGGGGLEQYF	TGCAGTGCTGCCACCCCCGGGGGAGGGGGGCTCGAGCAGTACTTC
TRBV5-4	NA	NA	TRBJ2-3	CASSLGLGPERDTQYF	TGTGCCAGCAGCTTGGGCCTTGGGCCTGAGAGAGATACGCAGTATTTT
TRBV12-3/TRBV12-4	NA	NA	TRBJ1-2	CASRFISGYGYTF	TGTGCCAGCAGGTTCATTTCGGGTTATGGCTACACCTTC
TRBV28	TRBD2	few	TRBJ2-7	CARRWTSGTLKDRSYEQYF	TGTGCCAGACGATGGACTAGCGGGACCTTGAAAGACCGGAGCTACGAGCAGTACTTC
TRBV7-9	NA	few	TRBJ1-2	CASSLGSKGNYGYTF	TGTGCCAGCAGCTTAGGCTCAAAGGGGAACTATGGCTACACCTTC
TRBV6-2/TRBV6-3	NA	few	TRBJ2-1	CASILGGHVYEQFF	TGTGCCAGCATACTGGGGGGGCATGTTTATGAGCAGTTCTTC
TRBV15	TRBD2	few	TRBJ2-5	CATSRIAGGGETQYF	TGTGCCACCAGCAGGATAGCGGGAGGAGGAGAGACCCAGTACTTC
TRBV20-1	NA	NA	TRBJ1-4	CSAVPGAGEKLFF	TGCAGTGCTGTCCCAGGGGCAGGGGAAAAACTGTTTTTT
TRBV11-2	NA	NA	TRBJ2-1	CAGSLELAAEQFF	TGTGCCGGCAGCTTAGAACTAGCCGCTGAGCAGTTCTTC
TRBV7-9	NA	NA	TRBJ2-1	CASSWTGGKLNEQFF	TGTGCCAGCAGCTGGACTGGCGGGAAGCTTAATGAGCAGTTCTTC
TRBV5-1	NA	NA	TRBJ1-2	CASSLDRAGLGYTF	TGCGCCAGCAGCTTGGACAGGGCCGGTCTTGGCTACACCTTC
TRBV3-1	NA	NA	TRBJ2-2	CASSPHVNTGELFF	TGTGCCAGCAGCCCGCACGTGAACACCGGGGAGCTGTTTTTT
TRBV20-1	TRBD2	few	TRBJ2-1	CSASGLAGAHQQFF	TGCAGTGCTAGTGGACTAGCGGGGGCCCATCAGCAGTTCTTC
TRBV4-3	NA	NA	TRBJ2-7	CASSRDVAGSYEQYF	TGCGCCAGCAGCCGAGACGTGGCAGGGTCCTACGAGCAGTACTTC
TRBV27	NA	once	TRBJ1-6	CASSPRQGRSPLHF	TGTGCCAGCAGTCCCCGGCAGGGGCGGTCACCCCTCCACTTT
TRBV7-2	NA	NA	TRBJ1-6	CASSLRHPSARSPLHF	TGTGCCAGCAGCTTACGTCATCCGTCAGCCAGATCACCCCTCCACTTT
TRBV6-5	NA	NA	TRBJ1-1	CASTFSRMNTEAFF	TGTGCCAGTACCTTCTCGCGGATGAACACTGAAGCTTTCTTT
TRBV28	NA	NA	TRBJ1-1	CASSPAPKRAEAFF	TGTGCCAGCAGTCCAGCCCCCAAAAGGGCTGAAGCTTTCTTT
TRBV7-2	TRBD2	NA	TRBJ2-3	CASSFGLAGPSTDMQYF	TGTGCCAGCAGCTTTGGACTAGCGGGACCAAGCACAGATATGCAGTATTTT
TRBV20-1	NA	NA	TRBJ2-3	CSGPRAGGTDTQYF	TGCAGTGGCCCAAGGGCGGGTGGCACAGATACGCAGTATTTT